These 22 T cell receptor beta chains share one sample of origin, sequenced in a study of shared clonotypes between healthy human individuals. Profiling relied on immunoSEQ multiplex PCR, and the TCRdb table lists in-frame clones only, not all of them. The sample shows 450,000 to 650,000 clones, around 77% of them seen only once. Sequencing input: PBMCs. These receptors originate from a woman between 40 and 50 years old in good health. Some clones in this sample may be carry-over from other donors' samples.

This clone was recorded many times. The V gene is TRBV6-5, the J gene TRBJ1-5; 8 bases map to TRBD1. The CDR3 runs to 14 residues. Germline V gene data show CDR1 as MNHEY and CDR2 as SVGAGI. The ends lost 6 bases at V and 6 bases at J; junction bases unmatched: 7. The CDR3 is CASRPTGVAQPQHF. CDR3 in DNA: TGTGCCAGCAGACCGACAGGGGTGGCTCAGCCCCAGCATTTT.

This sequence joins TRBV28 and TRBJ1-2; unclear D gene. The germline CDR1 and CDR2 sequences are MDHEN and SYDVKM. The germline V and J ends were trimmed by 3 bases and 6 bases, with 11 bases remaining between them. The CDR3 sequence is 13 residues long. CDR3 region: CASSFQPTNGYTF. In nucleotides, the CDR3 is TGTGCCAGCAGTTTCCAACCAACGAATGGCTACACCTTC.

The chain carries TRBV6-1 and TRBJ1-1, with a weak D call TRBD1 (6 bases). The V gene lost 3 bases and the J gene lost 5 bases, with 22 bases spanning the gap. The CDR3 covers 17 residues. In germline, CDR1 is MNHNS, CDR2 SASEGT. The CDR3 coding sequence is TGTGCCAGCAGTGACCCTGGATATACAGGGAGGGATACTGAAGCTTTCTTT. It yields the protein CASSDPGYTGRDTEAFF.

The V and J genes are TRBV10-3 and TRBJ1-3; D may be TRBD1 (5 bases). Germline CDR1 ENHRY, CDR2 SYGVKD. This CDR3 contains 18 residues. V was shortened by 4 bases and J by 0 bases, with 19 bases between the two germline ends. The CDR3: CAISGTLAAGLSGNTIYF. DNA of the CDR3: TGTGCCATCAGTGGGACACTCGCCGCGGGGCTCTCTGGAAACACCATATATTTT.

V gene TRBV25-1 combines with J gene TRBJ1-2; 8 nucleotides align to TRBD1. This CDR3 comprises 14 residues. V lost 2 bases, J lost 4 bases, and 3 bases stayed unmatched. Germline CDR1 reads MGHDK; CDR2 reads SYGVNS. In DNA, the CDR3 is TGTGCCAGCAGTGAAACAGGGGGATCCTATGGCTACACCTTC. This codes for CASSETGGSYGYTF.

This clone was counted once. The chain couples TRBV11-1 to TRBJ2-7; D tentatively reads TRBD1 or TRBD2 (6 bases each). The CDR3 totals 13 residues. Germline V lookup: CDR1 SGHAT, CDR2 FQDESV (reference sequence). Trimming left V 2 bases short and J 6 bases short, with 11 bases between. The CDR3 here is CASSLRGGGEQYF. In DNA form, the CDR3 reads TGTGCCAGCAGCTTAAGAGGGGGAGGCGAGCAGTACTTC. Together with reference TRBV11-1 and TRBJ2-7, the CDR3 gives the full variable domain: EAEVAQSPRYKITEKSQAVAFWCDPISGHATLYWYRQILGQGPELLVQFQDESVVDDSQLPKDRFSAERLKGVDSTLKIQPAELGDSAMYLCASSLRGGGEQYFGPGTRLTVT.

In regard to this clone: This may stem from a read error, because a much larger clone lies one nucleotide away. This sample includes further DNA sequences coding for the same CDR3. The gene calls are TRBV11-2 and TRBJ2-5, with D maybe TRBD2 (6 bases). V dropped 1 base and J dropped 5 bases, with 8 bases sitting between them. Per the germline V gene, CDR1 is SGHAT and CDR2 is FQNNGV. The CDR3 sequence is 13 residues long. For the CDR3, the DNA is TGTGCCAGCAGCTTAGCGGGAGTGGAGACCCAGTACTTC. Translating gives CASSLAGVETQYF. The full variable domain, its missing parts supplied by reference TRBV11-2 and TRBJ2-5, is EAGVAQSPRYKIIEKRQSVAFWCNPISGHATLYWYQQILGQGPKLLIQFQNNGVVDDSQLPKDRFSAERLKGVDSTLKIQPAKLEDSAVYLCASSLAGVETQYFGPGTRLLVL.

The chain carries TRBV9 and TRBJ1-1, with TRBD1 identical over 7 bases. CDR3 size: 15 residues. V dropped 1 base and J dropped 1; count of bases not matched to a gene: 4. Germline loops: CDR1 SGDLS, CDR2 YYNGEE. The CDR3 here is CASSVYGTANTEAFF. The DNA of the CDR3 is TGTGCCAGCAGCGTATATGGGACAGCGAACACTGAAGCTTTCTTT.

The V call is TRBV23-1, the J call TRBJ2-2; possible D gene TRBD2, 6 bases. TRBV23-1 is annotated as an ORF whose role is uncertain. The V end lost 3 bases, the J end lost 1 base, and 9 bases lay between the germline ends. CDR3 size: 15 residues. The CDR3 sequence is CASSQRGGNTGELFF. The DNA for the CDR3 is TGCGCCAGCAGTCAGAGGGGAGGGAACACCGGGGAGCTGTTTTTT.

The V gene is TRBV19, the J gene TRBJ1-5; TRBD1 matches at 9 bases. V lost 5 bases, J lost 9 bases, and 11 bases stayed unmatched. Germline values: CDR1 LNHDA, CDR2 SQIVND (reference sequence). The CDR3 extends over 15 amino acids. The CDR3: CASSPKTGGGRPQHF. CDR3 in DNA: TGTGCCAGTAGTCCTAAGACAGGGGGTGGAAGGCCCCAGCATTTT.

The CDR3 spells CASSSSGPEYEQYF. CDR3 bases: TGTGCCAGCAGTTCTAGCGGACCCGAGTACGAGCAGTACTTC. The V call is TRBV27, the J call TRBJ2-7; 7 bases fit TRBD2. The germline V gene has CDR1 MNHEY and CDR2 SMNVEV (reference sequence). The CDR3 sequence is 14 residues long. V gave up 4 bases and J gave up 4 bases; unmatched junction bases: 7.

The chain carries TRBV5-8 and TRBJ2-5; tentative D call: TRBD2 (5 bases). This CDR3 contains 14 residues. V shed 7 bases and J shed 4 bases, with 17 bases lying between them. CDR1 SGHTS and CDR2 YDEGEE come from the germline V gene. CDR3 coding DNA: TGTGCCAGCCACCGAGGGAGTGCGGGAGAGACCCAGTACTTC. It codes for CASHRGSAGETQYF.

This chain links TRBV11-2 with TRBJ2-3; TRBD1 is a possible D gene (5 bases). The CDR3 covers 15 residues. Germline lookup yields CDR1 SGHAT and CDR2 FQNNGV. The V and J ends lost 0 bases and 4 bases respectively, with 11 bases between them. CDR3 sequence: CASSLDVAGPDTQYF. The DNA of the CDR3 is TGTGCCAGCAGCTTAGATGTGGCAGGGCCAGATACGCAGTATTTT.

The sample holds one count of this clone. This chain links TRBV7-9 with TRBJ1-1; tentatively, D is TRBD1 (5 bases). CDR3 length: 14 amino acids. CDR1 and CDR2 (germline): SEHNR, FQNEAQ (reference sequence). V was pared by 0 bases and J by 0 bases, with 5 bases between. The CDR3 is CASSLAGVNTEAFF. As DNA, the CDR3 is TGTGCCAGCAGCTTAGCGGGGGTGAACACTGAAGCTTTCTTT.

In regard to this clone: The likely explanation is a read error, given a far larger clone one base away. The chain has TRBV11-3 and TRBJ1-5; D remains ambiguous. The CDR3 length is 14 residues. CDR1 SGHNT and CDR2 YENEEA come from the germline V gene. This CDR3 is CASNLEGLNQPQHF. CDR3 in DNA: TGTGCCAGCAACTTAGAAGGGCTCAATCAGCCCCAGCATTTT.

The rearrangement links TRBV6-6 to TRBJ1-2; D may be TRBD1 (5 bases). Trimming pared 2 bases from V and 5 bases from J, leaving 12 bases between. CDR3 size: 14 residues. CDR1 and CDR2 (germline): MNHNY, SVGAGI (reference sequence). Written as DNA, the CDR3 is TGTGCCAGCAGTTACGGGCGGGACGGATATGGCTACACCTTC. Its translation is CASSYGRDGYGYTF.

The rearrangement joins TRBV4-1 to TRBJ2-7; TRBD2 matches 13 bases. J gave up 7 bases and V 4 bases, and 7 bases lay outside the gene matches. CDR3 size: 15 residues. Germline CDR1 MGHRA, CDR2 YSYEKL. CDR3 residues: CASSLGLAGVDEQYF. In DNA, the CDR3 is TGCGCCAGCAGCCTCGGACTAGCGGGAGTTGATGAGCAGTACTTC.

The sample holds many counts of this clone. This chain uses TRBV29-1 with TRBJ2-7, with D unclear. Trimming cost V 4 bases and J 4 bases, with 11 bases left between them. The germline V gene encodes CDR1 SQVTM and CDR2 ANQGSEA. The CDR3 loop spans 12 amino acids. Written as DNA, the CDR3 is TGCAGCGTTGCGGCCCACGGTTACGAGCAGTACTTC. Its translation: CSVAAHGYEQYF.

V is TRBV9 and J is TRBJ1-1; 9 bases line up with TRBD1. The junction had 7 bases not matched to a gene; V was cut back by 3 bases and J by 4 bases. Germline-derived CDR1 and CDR2 are SGDLS and YYNGEE. This CDR3 region has 15 residues. The CDR3 region is CASSETGTGSTEAFF. The CDR3 nucleotides are TGTGCCAGCAGCGAAACCGGGACAGGGAGCACTGAAGCTTTCTTT.

This chain connects TRBV7-8 to TRBJ2-7; the D gene is possibly TRBD1 (6 bases). The CDR3 covers 13 residues. Germline CDR1 SGHVS, CDR2 FQNEAQ. Trimming took off 5 bases at V and 2 bases at J, with 10 bases between the two ends. This chain's CDR3 is CASSVRGTYEQYF. As DNA, the CDR3 is TGTGCCAGCAGCGTAAGGGGGACCTACGAGCAGTACTTC.

The chain carries TRBV9 and TRBJ2-2, with 9 positions matching TRBD2. In germline, CDR1 is SGDLS, CDR2 YYNGEE. Germline trimming cut 3 bases from V and 2 bases from J; bases unmatched to any gene: 8. The CDR3 totals 17 residues. This CDR3 is CASSAPAGGLNTGELFF. Here the CDR3 DNA reads TGTGCCAGCAGCGCCCCAGCGGGAGGCCTAAACACCGGGGAGCTGTTTTTT.

The V call is TRBV5-1, the J call TRBJ1-6; 9 bases line up with TRBD1. J gave up 5 bases and V 4 bases, and 1 base lay outside the gene matches. In germline, CDR1 is SGHRS, CDR2 YFSETQ. CDR3 length: 14 amino acids. CDR3 region: CASSGDRDNSPLHF. CDR3 in DNA: TGCGCCAGCAGCGGGGACAGGGATAATTCACCCCTCCACTTT.